This T cell receptor beta chain was identified during a study of T-cell memory formation after mild COVID-19. Study summary: TCR clusters were mostly donor specific.

TCRdb processed the 5' RACE reads anew with MiXCR; each CDR3 protein has one entry. Altogether around 260,000 distinct CDR3 sequences are present, about 16% being singletons, with the ten largest covering about a fifth. The V end lost 2 bases, the J end lost 3 bases, and 10 bases lay between the germline ends. The CDR3 length is 14 residues. From germline, CDR1 is SEHNR and CDR2 FQNEAQ (reference sequence). The sample consisted of PBMCs or a T cell subset sorted from them (not recorded which). The chain carries TRBV7-9 and TRBJ1-2, with D hard to call. This TCR came from a man younger than 35 who had mild COVID-19 (a few samples of this study predate the infection). Cell type and time point are not known. The CDR3 DNA sequence: TGTGCCAGCAGCTTAAAAATCAGCGACTATGGCTACACCTTC. Its translation: CASSLKISDYGYTF.